The 5 T cell receptor beta chains in this list originate from one sample, sequenced in a study of identical twins. Each CDR3 protein gets one entry after TCRdb re-called the 5' RACE reads with MiXCR. Of about 890,000 distinct CDR3 sequences listed, approximately 13% are singletons. The same data also contributed to another study, on yellow fever vaccine responses in identical twins.

Source material: PBMCs. The source is a woman aged 18-29 years in good health.

This clonotype was recorded a few times. CDR3 coding DNA: TGTGCCAGCAGTTTTGAGGGGAACAATGAAAAACTGTTTTTT. As protein: CASSFEGNNEKLFF. J is TRBJ1-4 and V is TRBV12-3 or TRBV12-4; tentatively, D is TRBD1 (5 bases). This CDR3 region has 14 residues. V dropped 3 bases and J dropped 5 bases, with 10 bases sitting between them.

This clonotype was seen repeatedly, ten times or more. The V gene is TRBV5-5, the J gene TRBJ2-7; TRBD1 matches at 7 bases. CDR1 SGHKS and CDR2 YYEKEE come from the germline V gene (reference sequence). This CDR3 contains 15 residues. The trim removed 5 bases at V and 0 bases at J, leaving 8 bases unmatched. In nucleotides, the CDR3 is TGTGCCAGCAGTCGCGATTGGACAGGCTCCTACGAGCAGTACGTC. Its translation is CASSRDWTGSYEQYV.

The V and J genes are TRBV12-3 or TRBV12-4 and TRBJ1-1; tentatively, D is TRBD1 (6 bases). CDR3 length: 15 amino acids. V dropped 5 bases and J dropped 1 base, with 14 bases sitting between them. CDR3 loop: CASSPQGWKNTEAFF. The CDR3 region has the DNA TGTGCCAGCAGTCCACAGGGTTGGAAGAACACTGAAGCTTTCTTT.

In its sample, this clonotype was seen a few times. V gene TRBV20-1 combines with J gene TRBJ2-4, with D tentatively TRBD1 (6 bases). V lost 5 bases to trimming and J lost 5 bases, with 13 bases between them. Germline V gene sequence: CDR1 DFQATT, CDR2 SNEGSKA (reference sequence). The CDR3 totals 13 residues. The CDR3 DNA follows: TGCAGTGCTTCAACAGGGATTCAAAACATTCAGTACTTC. It encodes CSASTGIQNIQYF.

The rearrangement uses TRBV20-1 and TRBJ2-5; no firm D call. Trimming pared 5 bases from V and 6 bases from J, leaving 16 bases between. The V gene's germline CDR1 is DFQATT and CDR2 SNEGSKA (reference sequence). The CDR3 is 13 amino acids. The CDR3 here is CSASIPPKKTQYF. The CDR3 region has the DNA TGCAGTGCTTCGATTCCCCCAAAGAAGACCCAGTACTTC.